This T cell receptor (beta chain) was profiled in a study of blood T cell repertoires in COVID-19. Study in general: COVID-19 samples from acute and convalescent phases originated in the United States, Italy and Spain. PBMCs, B-cell-depleted T cells, or T cells were the source of the cDNA or gDNA that made up the material.

After removal of 5 bases from V and 10 bases from J, the junction contained 20 bases not matched to a gene. This CDR3 contains 17 residues. Germline V lookup: CDR1 SGHAT, CDR2 FQNNGV. As handled by the study authors: Amplification with reference gene primers provided the estimates of nucleated cell counts. Method: immunoSEQ multiplex PCR; TCRdb's copy keeps in-frame clones and lacks some. The V and J calls and clone size come from that table; D and trimming were worked out from the DNA. The table has 120,000 to 150,000 clones, 70% to 90% seen once. The sequence came from an older woman with acute or convalescent COVID-19. Source material: peripheral blood. The genes are TRBV11-2 and TRBJ2-1, with 7 bases lining up with TRBD1. This CDR3 reads CASSHDRVLSYNVEQFF. CDR3 coding DNA: TGTGCCAGCAGCCACGACAGGGTCCTATCTTACAATGTAGAGCAGTTCTTC.